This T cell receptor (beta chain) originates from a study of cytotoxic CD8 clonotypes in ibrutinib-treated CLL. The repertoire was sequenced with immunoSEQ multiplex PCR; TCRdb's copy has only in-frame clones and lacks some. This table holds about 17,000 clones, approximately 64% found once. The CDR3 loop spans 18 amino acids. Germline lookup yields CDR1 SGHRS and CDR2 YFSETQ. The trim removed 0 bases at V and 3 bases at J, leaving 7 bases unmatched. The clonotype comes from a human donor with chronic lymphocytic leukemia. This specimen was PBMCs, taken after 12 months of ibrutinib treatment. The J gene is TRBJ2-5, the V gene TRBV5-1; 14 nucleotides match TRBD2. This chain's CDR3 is CASSLGQPGLAGEETQYF. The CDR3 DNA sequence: TGCGCCAGCAGCTTGGGGCAACCGGGACTAGCGGGAGAAGAGACCCAGTACTTC.